This T cell receptor beta chain was profiled in a study of blood T cell repertoires in COVID-19. For the study at large: COVID-19 samples collected from the United States, Italy and Spain covered acute and convalescent phases.

This clone was counted between two and nine times. V was cut by 7 bases and J by 0 bases, with 9 bases left in between. The CDR3 is 13 residues long. Per germline, CDR1 SGHNT and CDR2 YENEEA. Authors' analysis steps: Reference gene primer amplification gave nucleated cell count estimates. Sequenced by immunoSEQ multiplex PCR; TCRdb stores in-frame clones only, minus some. Clonal size and the V and J genes are those of that table, whereas D and trimming came from the DNA. The sample carries around 140,000 clones, 70% to 80% recorded once. The chain has TRBV11-3 and TRBJ1-1, with a possible D match to TRBD1 (5 bases). Sequences were obtained from peripheral blood. This clonotype was sampled from a woman of 80 years or more with active or convalescent COVID-19. The DNA for the CDR3 is TGTGCCAGCAAGTGGGGGGTGAACACTGAAGCTTTCTTT. Protein product: CASKWGVNTEAFF.